The source of this T cell receptor (beta chain) is a study of shared clonotypes between healthy human individuals. Original handling: Junction-only sequences produced by ImmunoSEQ had no quality scores, so filtering differed. Assay: immunoSEQ multiplex PCR; the TCRdb copy retains only in-frame clones and omits some. V, J and clone size were drawn from that table, and D and trimming were deduced from the DNA. The table includes about 480,000 clones, 70% to 80% detected once. Germline CDR1 reads SGHTA; CDR2 reads FQGTGA. The V gene end was trimmed by 2 bases and the J gene end by 7 bases; junction bases not matched to a gene: 6. The CDR3 spans 15 residues.

The sample taken for sequencing was PBMCs. This receptor was taken from a woman aged 40 to 49 in good health. Some clones in this sample may be carry-over from other donors' samples. J is TRBJ2-1 and V is TRBV7-3, with 9 nucleotides matching TRBD2. DNA for the CDR3: TGTGCCAGCAGCTTAGGGCTAGCGGGAAAAAATGAGCAGTTCTTC. It is translated as CASSLGLAGKNEQFF.